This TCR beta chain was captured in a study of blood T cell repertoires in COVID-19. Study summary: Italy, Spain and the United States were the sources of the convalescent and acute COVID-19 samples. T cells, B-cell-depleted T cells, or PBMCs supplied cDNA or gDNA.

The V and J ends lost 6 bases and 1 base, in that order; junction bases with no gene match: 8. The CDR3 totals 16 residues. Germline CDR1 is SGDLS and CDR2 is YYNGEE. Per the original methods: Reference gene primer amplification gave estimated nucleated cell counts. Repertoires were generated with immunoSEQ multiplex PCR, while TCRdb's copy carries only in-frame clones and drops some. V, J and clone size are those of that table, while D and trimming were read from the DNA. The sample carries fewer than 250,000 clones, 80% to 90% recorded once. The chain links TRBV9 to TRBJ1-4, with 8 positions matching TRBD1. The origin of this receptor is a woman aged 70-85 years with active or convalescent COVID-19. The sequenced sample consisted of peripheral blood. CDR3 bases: TGTGCCAGCACCTTAGGACAGGGAAAAACTAATGAAAAACTGTTTTTT. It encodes CASTLGQGKTNEKLFF.